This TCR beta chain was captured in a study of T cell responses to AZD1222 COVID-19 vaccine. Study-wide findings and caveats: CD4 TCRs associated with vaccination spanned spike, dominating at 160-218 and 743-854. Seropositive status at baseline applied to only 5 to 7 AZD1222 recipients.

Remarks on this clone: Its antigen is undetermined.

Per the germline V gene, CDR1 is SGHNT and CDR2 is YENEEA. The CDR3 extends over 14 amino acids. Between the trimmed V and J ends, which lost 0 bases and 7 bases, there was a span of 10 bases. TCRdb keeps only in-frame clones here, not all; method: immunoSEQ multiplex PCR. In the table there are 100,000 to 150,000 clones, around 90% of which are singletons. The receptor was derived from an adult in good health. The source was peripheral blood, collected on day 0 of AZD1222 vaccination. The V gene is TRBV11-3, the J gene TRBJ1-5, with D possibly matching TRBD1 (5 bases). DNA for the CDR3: TGTGCCAGCAGCTTAGAAAGGGGTGCCCAGCCCCAGCATTTT. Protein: CASSLERGAQPQHF.